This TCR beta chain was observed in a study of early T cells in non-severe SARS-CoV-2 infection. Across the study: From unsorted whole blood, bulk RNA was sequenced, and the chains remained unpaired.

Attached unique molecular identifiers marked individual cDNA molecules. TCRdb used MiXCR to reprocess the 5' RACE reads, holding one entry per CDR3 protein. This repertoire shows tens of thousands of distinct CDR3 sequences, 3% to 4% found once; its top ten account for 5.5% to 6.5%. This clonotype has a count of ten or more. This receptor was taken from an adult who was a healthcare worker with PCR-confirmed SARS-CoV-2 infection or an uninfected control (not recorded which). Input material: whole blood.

The chain's CDR3 is CSVGQGNNEQFF. The CDR3 DNA is TGCAGCGTTGGACAGGGGAACAATGAGCAGTTCTTC. The V gene is TRBV29-1, the J gene TRBJ2-1; 8 bases match TRBD1. The CDR3 sequence is 12 residues long. V dropped 4 bases and J dropped 5; count of bases not matched to a gene: 1. CDR1 is SQVTM, CDR2 ANQGSEA, per germline.